The clone carrying this T cell receptor (beta chain) was detected ten times or more. This sample's time point: newly diagnosed GD, antithyroid drugs for less than 3 months. Extracted RNA from PBMCs served as the source of the TCR library. With iRepertoire HTBI primers and Arm-PCR of CDR3 regions, TCR beta libraries were built. MiXCR, run by TCRdb on the multiplex PCR reads, gives a single entry per CDR3 protein. The profile shows some 500,000 distinct CDR3 sequences, about 15% of them singletons. The sample originates from a study of regulatory T cells in long-lasting Graves disease. The CDR3 sequence is 14 residues long. Germline assignment: CDR1 MNHEY and CDR2 SMNVEV (reference sequence). Trimming took 6 bases from V and 6 from J; bases not matched to a gene: 6. The same sample was also used in a study of T cells in Graves' hyperthyroidism and ophthalmopathy.

V and J are TRBV27 and TRBJ1-5, with 9 bases aligning to TRBD1. The sequence was obtained from a woman between 40 and 65 years old with Graves disease. The material sequenced was peripheral blood mononuclear cells (PBMCs), taken at new diagnosis, from a patient treated with antithyroid drugs. CDR3 sequence: CASRSGQGIQPQHF. The CDR3 coding sequence is TGTGCCAGCAGGTCAGGACAGGGGATTCAGCCCCAGCATTTT.